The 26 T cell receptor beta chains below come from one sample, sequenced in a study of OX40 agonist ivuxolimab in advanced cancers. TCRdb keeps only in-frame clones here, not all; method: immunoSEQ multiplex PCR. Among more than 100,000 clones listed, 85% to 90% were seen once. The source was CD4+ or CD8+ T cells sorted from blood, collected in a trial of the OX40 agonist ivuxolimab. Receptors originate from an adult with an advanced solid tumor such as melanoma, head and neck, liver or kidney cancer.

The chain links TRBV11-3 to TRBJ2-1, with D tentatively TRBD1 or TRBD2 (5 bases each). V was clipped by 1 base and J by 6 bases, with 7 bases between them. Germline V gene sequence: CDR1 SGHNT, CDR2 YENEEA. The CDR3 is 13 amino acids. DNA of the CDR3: TGTGCCAGCAGCTTAGTTGGGGGCAATGAGCAGTTCTTC. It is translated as CASSLVGGNEQFF.

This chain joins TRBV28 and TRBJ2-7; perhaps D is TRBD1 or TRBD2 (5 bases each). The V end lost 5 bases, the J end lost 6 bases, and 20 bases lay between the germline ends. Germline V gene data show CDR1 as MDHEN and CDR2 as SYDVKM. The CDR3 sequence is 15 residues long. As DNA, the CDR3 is TGTGCCAGCAGTCCGGGGACGGCCTCCGGAGTCGAGCAGTACTTC. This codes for CASSPGTASGVEQYF. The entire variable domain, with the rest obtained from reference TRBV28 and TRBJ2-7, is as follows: DVKVTQSSRYLVKRTGEKVFLECVQDMDHENMFWYRQDPGLGLRLIYFSYDVKMKEKGDIPEGYSVSREKKERFSLILESASTNQTSMYLCASSPGTASGVEQYFGPGTRLTVT.

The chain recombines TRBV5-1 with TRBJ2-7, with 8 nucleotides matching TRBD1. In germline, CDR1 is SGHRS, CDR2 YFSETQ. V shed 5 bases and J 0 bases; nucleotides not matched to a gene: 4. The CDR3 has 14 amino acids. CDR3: CASRGQASSYEQYF. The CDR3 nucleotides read TGCGCCAGCAGGGGACAGGCGAGCTCCTACGAGCAGTACTTC.

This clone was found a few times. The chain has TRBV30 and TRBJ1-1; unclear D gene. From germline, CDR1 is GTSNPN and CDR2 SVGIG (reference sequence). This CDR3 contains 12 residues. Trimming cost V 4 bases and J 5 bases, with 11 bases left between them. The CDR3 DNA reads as TGTGCCTGGACGGCGGGTTCTACTGAAGCTTTCTTT. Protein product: CAWTAGSTEAFF.

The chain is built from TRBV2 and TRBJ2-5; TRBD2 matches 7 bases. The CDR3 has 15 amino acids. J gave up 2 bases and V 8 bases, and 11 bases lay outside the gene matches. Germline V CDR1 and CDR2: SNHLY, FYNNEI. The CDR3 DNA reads TGTGCCAGCCGAAGCGGGGCAAACCTACAAGAGACCCAGTACTTC. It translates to CASRSGANLQETQYF.

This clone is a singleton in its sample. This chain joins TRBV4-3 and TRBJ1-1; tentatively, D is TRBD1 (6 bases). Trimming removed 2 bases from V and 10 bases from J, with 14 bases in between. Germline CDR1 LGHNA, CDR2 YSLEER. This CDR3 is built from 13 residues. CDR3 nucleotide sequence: TGCGCCAGCAGCCAAATGGGGGCGGGGATAGCTTTCTTT. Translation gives CASSQMGAGIAFF.

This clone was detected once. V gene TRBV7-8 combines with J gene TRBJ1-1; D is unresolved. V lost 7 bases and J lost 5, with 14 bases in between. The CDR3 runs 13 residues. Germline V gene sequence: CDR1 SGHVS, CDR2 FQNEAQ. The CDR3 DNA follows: TGTGCCAGCACCGGTTCTCCTTTGACTGAAGCTTTCTTT. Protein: CASTGSPLTEAFF.

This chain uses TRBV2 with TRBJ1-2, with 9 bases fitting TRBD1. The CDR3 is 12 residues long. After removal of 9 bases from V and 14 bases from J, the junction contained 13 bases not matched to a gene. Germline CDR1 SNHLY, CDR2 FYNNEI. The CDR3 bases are TGTGCCAGTACCGGGACAGGGCAGTTTGAAACCTTC. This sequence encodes CASTGTGQFETF.

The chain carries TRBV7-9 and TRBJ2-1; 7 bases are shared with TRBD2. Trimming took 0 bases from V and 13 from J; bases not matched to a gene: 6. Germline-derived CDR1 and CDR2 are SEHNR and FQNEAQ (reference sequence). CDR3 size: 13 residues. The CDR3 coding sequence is TGTGCCAGCAGCTTAGCCTCCGCGGGGGTACAGTTCTTC. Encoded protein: CASSLASAGVQFF.

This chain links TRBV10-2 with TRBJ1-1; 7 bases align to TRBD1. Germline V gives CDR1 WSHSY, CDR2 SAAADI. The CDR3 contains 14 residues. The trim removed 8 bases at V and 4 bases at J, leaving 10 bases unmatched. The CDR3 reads CASGRQGGSTEAFF. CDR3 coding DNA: TGCGCCAGCGGGCGACAGGGAGGGAGCACTGAAGCTTTCTTT.

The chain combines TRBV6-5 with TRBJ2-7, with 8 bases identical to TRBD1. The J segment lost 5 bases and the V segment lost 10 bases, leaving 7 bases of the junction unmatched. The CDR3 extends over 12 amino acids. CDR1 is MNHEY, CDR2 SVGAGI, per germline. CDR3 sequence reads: CATGQGAHEQYF. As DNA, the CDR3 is TGTGCCACAGGTCAGGGGGCCCACGAGCAGTACTTC.

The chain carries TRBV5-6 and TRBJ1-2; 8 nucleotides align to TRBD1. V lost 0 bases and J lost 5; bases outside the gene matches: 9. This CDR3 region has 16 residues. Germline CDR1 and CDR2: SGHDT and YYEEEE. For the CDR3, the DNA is TGTGCCAGCAGCTTGGCTAGGCAGGGGGCGAGTTATGGCTACACCTTC. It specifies CASSLARQGASYGYTF.

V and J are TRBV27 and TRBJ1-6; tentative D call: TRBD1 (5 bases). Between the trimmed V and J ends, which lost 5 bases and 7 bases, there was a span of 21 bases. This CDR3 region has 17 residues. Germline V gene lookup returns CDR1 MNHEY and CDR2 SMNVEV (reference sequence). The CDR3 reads CASSTSGQGRFNSPLHF. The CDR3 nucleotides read TGTGCCAGCAGTACCTCGGGGCAGGGCCGTTTCAATTCACCCCTCCACTTT.

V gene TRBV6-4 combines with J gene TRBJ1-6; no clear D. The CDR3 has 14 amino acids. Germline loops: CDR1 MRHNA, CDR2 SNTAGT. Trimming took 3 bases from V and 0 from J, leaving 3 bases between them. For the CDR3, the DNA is TGTGCCAGCAGTGAGCTCTCCTATAATTCACCCCTCCACTTT. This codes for CASSELSYNSPLHF.

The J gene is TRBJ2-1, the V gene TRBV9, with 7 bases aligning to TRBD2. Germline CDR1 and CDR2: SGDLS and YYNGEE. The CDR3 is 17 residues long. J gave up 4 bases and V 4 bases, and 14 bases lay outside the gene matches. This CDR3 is CASSFADHGGSYNEQFF. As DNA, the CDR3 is TGTGCCAGCAGCTTCGCAGATCACGGGGGGTCTTACAATGAGCAGTTCTTC.

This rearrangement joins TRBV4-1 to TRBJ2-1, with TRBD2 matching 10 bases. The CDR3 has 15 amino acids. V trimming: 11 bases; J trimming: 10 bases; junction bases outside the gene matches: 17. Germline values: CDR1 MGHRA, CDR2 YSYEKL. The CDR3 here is CAAGGISGGRGEQFF. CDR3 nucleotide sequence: TGCGCCGCAGGGGGAATTAGCGGGGGGAGAGGGGAGCAGTTCTTC.

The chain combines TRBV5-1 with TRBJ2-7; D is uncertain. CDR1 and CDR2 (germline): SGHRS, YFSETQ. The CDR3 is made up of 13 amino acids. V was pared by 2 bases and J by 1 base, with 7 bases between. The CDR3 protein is CASSFPESYEQYF. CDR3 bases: TGCGCCAGCAGCTTCCCCGAATCCTACGAGCAGTACTTC.

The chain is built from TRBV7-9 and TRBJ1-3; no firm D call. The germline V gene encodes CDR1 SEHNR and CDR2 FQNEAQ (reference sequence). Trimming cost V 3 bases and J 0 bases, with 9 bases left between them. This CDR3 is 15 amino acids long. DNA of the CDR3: TGTGCCAGCAGCTTCCCGACCAGCTCTGGAAACACCATATATTTT. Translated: CASSFPTSSGNTIYF.

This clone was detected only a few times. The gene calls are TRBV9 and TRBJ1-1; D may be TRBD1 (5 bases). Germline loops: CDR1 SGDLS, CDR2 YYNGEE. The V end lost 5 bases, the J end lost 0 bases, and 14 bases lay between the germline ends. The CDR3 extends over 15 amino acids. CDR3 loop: CASRSGQGLNTEAFF. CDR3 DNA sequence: TGTGCCAGCAGAAGTGGGCAGGGATTGAACACTGAAGCTTTCTTT.

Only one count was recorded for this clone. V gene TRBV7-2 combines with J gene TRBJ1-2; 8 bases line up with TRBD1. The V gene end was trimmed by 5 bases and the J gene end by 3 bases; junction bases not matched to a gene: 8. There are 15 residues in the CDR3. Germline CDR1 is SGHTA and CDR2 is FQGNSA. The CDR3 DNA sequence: TGTGCCAGCAGCCTAGGGACAGGCCTCCACTATGGCTACACCTTC. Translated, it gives CASSLGTGLHYGYTF.

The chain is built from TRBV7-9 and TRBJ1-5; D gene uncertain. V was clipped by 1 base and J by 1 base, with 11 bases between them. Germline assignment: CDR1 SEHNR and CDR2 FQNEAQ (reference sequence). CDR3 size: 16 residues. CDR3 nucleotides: TGTGCCAGCAGCTTAGGCGAGGGAGCCAGCAATCAGCCCCAGCATTTT. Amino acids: CASSLGEGASNQPQHF. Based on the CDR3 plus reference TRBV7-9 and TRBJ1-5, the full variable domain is DTGVSQNPRHKITKRGQNVTFRCDPISEHNRLYWYRQTLGQGPEFLTYFQNEAQLEKSRLLSDRFSAERPKGSFSTLEIQRTEQGDSAMYLCASSLGEGASNQPQHFGDGTRLSIL.

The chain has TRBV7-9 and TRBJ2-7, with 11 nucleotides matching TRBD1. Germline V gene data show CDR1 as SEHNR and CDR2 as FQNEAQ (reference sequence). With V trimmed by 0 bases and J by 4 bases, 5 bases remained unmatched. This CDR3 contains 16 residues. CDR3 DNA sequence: TGTGCCAGCAGCTTAGCTGGGACAGGGGGGGCGTACGAGCAGTACTTC. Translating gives CASSLAGTGGAYEQYF.

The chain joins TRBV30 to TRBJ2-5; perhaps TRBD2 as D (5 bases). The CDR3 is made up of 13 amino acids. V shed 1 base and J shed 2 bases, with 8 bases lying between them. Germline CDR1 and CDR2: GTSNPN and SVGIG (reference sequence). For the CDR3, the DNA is TGTGCCTGGAGTGGAGGGCGACAAGAGACCCAGTACTTC. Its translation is CAWSGGRQETQYF.

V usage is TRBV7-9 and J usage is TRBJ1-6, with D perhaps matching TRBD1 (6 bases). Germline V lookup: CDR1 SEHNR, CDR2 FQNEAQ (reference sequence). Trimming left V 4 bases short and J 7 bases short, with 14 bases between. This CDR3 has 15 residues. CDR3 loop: CASSSTTGRNSPLHF. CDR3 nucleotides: TGTGCCAGCAGCTCCACCACAGGGCGGAATTCACCCCTCCACTTT. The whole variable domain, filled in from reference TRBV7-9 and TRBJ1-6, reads DTGVSQNPRHKITKRGQNVTFRCDPISEHNRLYWYRQTLGQGPEFLTYFQNEAQLEKSRLLSDRFSAERPKGSFSTLEIQRTEQGDSAMYLCASSSTTGRNSPLHFGNGTRLTVT.

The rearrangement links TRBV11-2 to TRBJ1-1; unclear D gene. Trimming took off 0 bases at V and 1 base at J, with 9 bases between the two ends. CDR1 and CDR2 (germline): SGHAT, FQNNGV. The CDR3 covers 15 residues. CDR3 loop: CASSLEGVKNTEAFF. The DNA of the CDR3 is TGTGCCAGCAGCTTAGAAGGTGTAAAGAACACTGAAGCTTTCTTT.

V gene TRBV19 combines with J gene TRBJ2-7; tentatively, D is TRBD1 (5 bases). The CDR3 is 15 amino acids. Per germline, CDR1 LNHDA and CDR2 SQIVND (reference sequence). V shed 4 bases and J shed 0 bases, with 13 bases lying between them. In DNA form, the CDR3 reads TGTGCCAGTAGTACGGCGGACATTTTCTCCTACGAGCAGTACTTC. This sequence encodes CASSTADIFSYEQYF.